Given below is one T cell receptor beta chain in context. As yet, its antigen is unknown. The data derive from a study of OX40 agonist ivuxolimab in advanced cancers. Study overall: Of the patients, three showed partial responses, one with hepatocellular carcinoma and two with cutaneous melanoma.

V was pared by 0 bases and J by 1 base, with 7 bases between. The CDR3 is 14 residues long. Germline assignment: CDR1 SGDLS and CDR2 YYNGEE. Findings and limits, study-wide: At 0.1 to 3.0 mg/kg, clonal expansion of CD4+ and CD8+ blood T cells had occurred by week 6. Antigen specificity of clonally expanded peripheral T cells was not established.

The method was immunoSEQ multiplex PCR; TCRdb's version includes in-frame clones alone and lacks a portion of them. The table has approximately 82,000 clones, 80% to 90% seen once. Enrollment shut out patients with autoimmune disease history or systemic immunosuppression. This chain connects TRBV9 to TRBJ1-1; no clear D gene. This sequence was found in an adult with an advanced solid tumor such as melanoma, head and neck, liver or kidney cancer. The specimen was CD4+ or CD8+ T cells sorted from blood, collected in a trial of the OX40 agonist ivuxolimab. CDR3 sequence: CASSVGVGNTEAFF. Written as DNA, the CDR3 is TGTGCCAGCAGCGTAGGGGTGGGGAACACTGAAGCTTTCTTT.